Reported below is one T cell receptor (beta chain). No antigen is known for it. This sample is drawn from a study of OX40 agonist ivuxolimab in advanced cancers. TCRdb keeps only in-frame clones here, not all; method: immunoSEQ multiplex PCR. The data contain tens of thousands of clones, 94% of them singletons. Study results and caveats: At 0.1 to 3.0 mg/kg and by week 6, clonal expansion occurred in CD4+ and CD8+ blood T cells.

There are 14 residues in the CDR3. Germline lookup yields CDR1 SQVTM and CDR2 ANQGSEA. With 5 bases removed from V and 0 bases from J, the gap between germline ends came to 12 bases. Blood sampling took place at baseline, cycle 4 day 1, and cycle 7 day 1. The material sequenced was CD4+ or CD8+ T cells sorted from blood, taken in a trial of the OX40 agonist ivuxolimab. This clonotype was sampled from an adult with an advanced solid tumor such as melanoma, head and neck, liver or kidney cancer. The chain uses TRBV29-1 and TRBJ2-3, with a possible D match to TRBD1 (5 bases). The CDR3, as DNA: TGCAGCGTTCCGCACAGGAGTAGCACAGATACGCAGTATTTT. Protein product: CSVPHRSSTDTQYF.